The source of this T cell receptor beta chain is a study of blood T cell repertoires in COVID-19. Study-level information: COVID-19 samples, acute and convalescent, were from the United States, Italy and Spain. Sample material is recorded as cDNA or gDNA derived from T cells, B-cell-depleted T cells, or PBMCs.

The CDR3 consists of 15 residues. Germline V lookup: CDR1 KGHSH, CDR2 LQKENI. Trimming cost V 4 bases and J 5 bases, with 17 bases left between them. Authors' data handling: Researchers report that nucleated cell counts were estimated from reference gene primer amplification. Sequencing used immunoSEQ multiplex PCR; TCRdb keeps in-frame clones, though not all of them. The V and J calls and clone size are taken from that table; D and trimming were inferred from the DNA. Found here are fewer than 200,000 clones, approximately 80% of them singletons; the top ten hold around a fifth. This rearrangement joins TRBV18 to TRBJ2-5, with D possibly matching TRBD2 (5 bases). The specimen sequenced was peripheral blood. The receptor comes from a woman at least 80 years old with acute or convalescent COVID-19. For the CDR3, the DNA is TGTGCCAGCTCACGTGGACTGGCCGGTATTGAGACCCAGTACTTC. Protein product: CASSRGLAGIETQYF.